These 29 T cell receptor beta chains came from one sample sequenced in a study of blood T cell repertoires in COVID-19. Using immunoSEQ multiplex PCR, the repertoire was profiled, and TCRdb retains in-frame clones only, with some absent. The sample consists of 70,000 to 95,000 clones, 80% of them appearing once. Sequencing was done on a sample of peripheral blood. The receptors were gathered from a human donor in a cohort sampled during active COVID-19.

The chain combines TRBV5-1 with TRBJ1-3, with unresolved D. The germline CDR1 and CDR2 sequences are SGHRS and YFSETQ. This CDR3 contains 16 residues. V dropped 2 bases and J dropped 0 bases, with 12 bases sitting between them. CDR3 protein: CASSFGSSYSGNTIYF. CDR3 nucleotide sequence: TGCGCCAGCAGCTTCGGTAGCTCCTACTCTGGAAACACCATATATTTT.

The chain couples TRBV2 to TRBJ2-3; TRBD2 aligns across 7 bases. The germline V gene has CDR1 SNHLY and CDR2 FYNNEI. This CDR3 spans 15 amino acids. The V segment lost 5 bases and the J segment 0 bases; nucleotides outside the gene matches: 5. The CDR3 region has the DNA TGTGCCAGCAGTCGGACTAGGCTTAGCACAGATACGCAGTATTTT. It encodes CASSRTRLSTDTQYF.

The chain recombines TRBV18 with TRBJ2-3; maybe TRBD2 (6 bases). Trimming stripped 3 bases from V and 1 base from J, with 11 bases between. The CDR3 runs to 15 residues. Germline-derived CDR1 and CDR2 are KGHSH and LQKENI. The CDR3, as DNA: TGTGCCAGCTCACCCTTAGCGGTAGGCACAGATACGCAGTATTTT. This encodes CASSPLAVGTDTQYF.

CDR3 DNA sequence: TGTGCCAGCAGCCTGGGACAGGGGAACGAGCAGTACTTC. Translating it yields CASSLGQGNEQYF. The rearrangement joins TRBV3-1 (or the pseudogene TRBV3-2) to TRBJ2-7, with TRBD1 identical over 10 bases. This CDR3 has 13 residues. V was pared by 4 bases and J by 5 bases, with 2 bases of the junction left unmatched. Germline loops: CDR1 LGHDT, CDR2 YNNKEL (reference sequence).

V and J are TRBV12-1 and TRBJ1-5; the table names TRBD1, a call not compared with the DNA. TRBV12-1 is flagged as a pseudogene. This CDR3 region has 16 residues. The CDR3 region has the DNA TGTGCCAGCAGCTTTGCGCGTGACAGGGACCTTCAGCCCCAGCATTTT. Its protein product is CASSFARDRDLQPQHF.

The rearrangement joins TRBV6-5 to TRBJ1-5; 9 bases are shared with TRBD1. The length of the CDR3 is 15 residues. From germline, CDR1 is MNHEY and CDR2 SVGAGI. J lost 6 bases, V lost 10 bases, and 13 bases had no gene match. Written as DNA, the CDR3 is TGTGCCATACAGACAGGGGGAAGTTCAGTTCAGCCCCAGCATTTT. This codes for CAIQTGGSSVQPQHF.

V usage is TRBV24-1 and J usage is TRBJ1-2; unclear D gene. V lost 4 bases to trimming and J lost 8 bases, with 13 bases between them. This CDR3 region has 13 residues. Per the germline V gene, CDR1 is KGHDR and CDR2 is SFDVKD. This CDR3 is CATSDNESTGYTF. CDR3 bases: TGTGCCACCAGTGACAACGAAAGTACAGGCTACACCTTC.

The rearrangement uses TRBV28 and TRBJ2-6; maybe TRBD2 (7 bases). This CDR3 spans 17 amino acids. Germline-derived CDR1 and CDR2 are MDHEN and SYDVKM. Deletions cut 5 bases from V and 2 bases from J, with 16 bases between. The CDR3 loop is CASSGGATLTGANVLTF. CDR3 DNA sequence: TGTGCCAGCAGTGGGGGGGCAACCCTCACTGGGGCCAACGTCCTGACTTTC.

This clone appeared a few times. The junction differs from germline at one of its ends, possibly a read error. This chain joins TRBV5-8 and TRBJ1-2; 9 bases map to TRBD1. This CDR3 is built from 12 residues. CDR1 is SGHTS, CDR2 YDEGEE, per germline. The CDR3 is CASSYHGQGLSF. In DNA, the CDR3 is TGTGCCAGCAGCTACCACGGACAGGGGCTTTCCTTC.

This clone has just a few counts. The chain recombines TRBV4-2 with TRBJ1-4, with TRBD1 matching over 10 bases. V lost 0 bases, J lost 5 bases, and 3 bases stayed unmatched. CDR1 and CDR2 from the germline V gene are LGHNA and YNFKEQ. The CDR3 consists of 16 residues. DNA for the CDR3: TGTGCCAGCAGCCAAGAGGGGGGACAGGGGAATGAAAAACTGTTTTTT. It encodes CASSQEGGQGNEKLFF.

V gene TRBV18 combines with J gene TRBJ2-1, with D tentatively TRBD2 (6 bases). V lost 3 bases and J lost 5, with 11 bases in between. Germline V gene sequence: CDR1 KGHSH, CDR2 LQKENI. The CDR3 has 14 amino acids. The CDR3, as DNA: TGTGCCAGCTCACCGCGGCGGGAAGACAATGAGCAGTTCTTC. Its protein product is CASSPRREDNEQFF.

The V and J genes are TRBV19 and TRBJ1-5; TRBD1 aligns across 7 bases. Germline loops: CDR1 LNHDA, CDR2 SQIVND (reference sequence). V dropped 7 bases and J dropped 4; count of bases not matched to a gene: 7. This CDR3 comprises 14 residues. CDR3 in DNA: TGTGCCAGTAAGGAGGGACAGATAAATCAGCCCCAGCATTTT. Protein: CASKEGQINQPQHF.

The CDR3 sequence: CASSDSGRGRVNQPQHF. CDR3 coding DNA: TGTGCCAGCAGTGACTCGGGCAGGGGCCGAGTCAATCAGCCCCAGCATTTT. The chain is built from TRBV6-4 and TRBJ1-5; possibly TRBD1 for D (6 bases). Trimming shortened V by 0 bases and J by 3 bases, and 15 bases separated the two germline ends. The CDR3 is made up of 17 amino acids. Per the germline V gene, CDR1 is MRHNA and CDR2 is SNTAGT.

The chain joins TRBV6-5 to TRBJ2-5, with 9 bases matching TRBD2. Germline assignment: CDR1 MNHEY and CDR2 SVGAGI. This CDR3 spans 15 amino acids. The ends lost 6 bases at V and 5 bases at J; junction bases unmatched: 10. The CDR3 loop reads CASRDTGLASETQYF. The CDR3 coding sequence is TGTGCCAGCAGAGACACGGGACTAGCCTCGGAGACCCAGTACTTC.

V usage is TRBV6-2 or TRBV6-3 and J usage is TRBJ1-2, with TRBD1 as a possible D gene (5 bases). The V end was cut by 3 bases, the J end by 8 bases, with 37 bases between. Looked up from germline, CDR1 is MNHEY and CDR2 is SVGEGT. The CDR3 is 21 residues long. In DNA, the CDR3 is TGTGCCAGCAGTTATCCGACCGCCAAGCCGAAAAGCGGGACGCCTTGGGACGGCTACACCTTC. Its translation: CASSYPTAKPKSGTPWDGYTF.

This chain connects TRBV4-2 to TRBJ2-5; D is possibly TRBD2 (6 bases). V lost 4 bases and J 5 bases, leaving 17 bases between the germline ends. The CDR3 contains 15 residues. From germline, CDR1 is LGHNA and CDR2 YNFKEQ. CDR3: CASSPESAGRETQYF. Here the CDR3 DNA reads TGTGCCAGCAGCCCCGAGTCGGCGGGAAGGGAGACCCAGTACTTC.

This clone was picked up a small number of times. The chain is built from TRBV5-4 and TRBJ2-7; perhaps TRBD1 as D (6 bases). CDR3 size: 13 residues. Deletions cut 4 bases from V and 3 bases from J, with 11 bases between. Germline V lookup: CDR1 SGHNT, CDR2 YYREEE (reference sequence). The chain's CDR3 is CASSVGQHYEQYF. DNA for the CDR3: TGTGCCAGCAGCGTTGGACAGCACTACGAGCAGTACTTC.

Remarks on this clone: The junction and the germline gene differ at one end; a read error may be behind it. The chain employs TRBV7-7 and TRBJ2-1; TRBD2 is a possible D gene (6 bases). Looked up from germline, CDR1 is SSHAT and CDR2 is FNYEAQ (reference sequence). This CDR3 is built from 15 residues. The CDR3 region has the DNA TGTGCTAGCAGCTTAACCAGCGGGCGTTTCAATGAGCAGTTCTTC. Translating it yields CASSLTSGRFNEQFF.

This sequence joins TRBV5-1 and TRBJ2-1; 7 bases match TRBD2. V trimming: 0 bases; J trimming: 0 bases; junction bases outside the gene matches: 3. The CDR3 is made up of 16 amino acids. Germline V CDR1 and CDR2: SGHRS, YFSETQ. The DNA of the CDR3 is TGCGCCAGCAGCTTGGCCACGGGAGGCTCCTACAATGAGCAGTTCTTC. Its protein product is CASSLATGGSYNEQFF.

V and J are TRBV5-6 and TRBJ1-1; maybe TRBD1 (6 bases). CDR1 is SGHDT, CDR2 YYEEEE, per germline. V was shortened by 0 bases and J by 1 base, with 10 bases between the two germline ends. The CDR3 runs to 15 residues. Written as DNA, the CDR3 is TGTGCCAGCAGCTTGGTTGACAGGCCGAACACTGAAGCTTTCTTT. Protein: CASSLVDRPNTEAFF.

The CDR3 sequence: CASSLGQTYEQYF. CDR3 nucleotides: TGTGCCAGCAGTTTGGGACAGACCTACGAGCAGTACTTC. This sequence joins TRBV28 and TRBJ2-7; 7 bases line up with TRBD1. Germline CDR1 is MDHEN and CDR2 is SYDVKM. V dropped 3 bases and J dropped 2; count of bases not matched to a gene: 1. CDR3 size: 13 residues.

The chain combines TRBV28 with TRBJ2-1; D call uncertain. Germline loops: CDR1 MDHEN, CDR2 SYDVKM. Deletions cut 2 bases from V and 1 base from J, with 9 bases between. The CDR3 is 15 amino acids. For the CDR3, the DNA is TGTGCCAGCAGTTTAGGCACCCCTTCCTACAATGAGCAGTTCTTC. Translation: CASSLGTPSYNEQFF. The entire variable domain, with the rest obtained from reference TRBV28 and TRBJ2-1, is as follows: DVKVTQSSRYLVKRTGEKVFLECVQDMDHENMFWYRQDPGLGLRLIYFSYDVKMKEKGDIPEGYSVSREKKERFSLILESASTNQTSMYLCASSLGTPSYNEQFFGPGTRLTVL.

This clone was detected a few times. In DNA form, the CDR3 reads TGTGCCAGCAGCATTTCAGGGATTGGGGCGCAGTATTTT. This sequence encodes CASSISGIGAQYF. This sequence joins TRBV2 and TRBJ2-3, with D possibly being TRBD1 (5 bases). The CDR3 consists of 13 residues. Germline CDR1 and CDR2: SNHLY and FYNNEI. V lost 6 bases and J lost 10, with 17 bases in between. The variable domain in full, completed from reference TRBV2 and TRBJ2-3, reads EPEVTQTPSHQVTQMGQEVILRCVPISNHLYFYWYRQILGQKVEFLVSFYNNEISEKSEIFDDQFSVERPDGSNFTLKIRSTKLEDSAMYFCASSISGIGAQYFGPGTRLTVL.

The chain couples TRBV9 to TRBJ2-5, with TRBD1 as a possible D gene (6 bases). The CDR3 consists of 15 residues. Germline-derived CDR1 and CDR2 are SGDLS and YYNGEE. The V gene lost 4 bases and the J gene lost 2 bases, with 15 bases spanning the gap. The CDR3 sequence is CASSFLTGPQETQYF. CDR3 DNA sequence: TGTGCCAGCAGCTTCTTGACAGGTCCGCAAGAGACCCAGTACTTC.

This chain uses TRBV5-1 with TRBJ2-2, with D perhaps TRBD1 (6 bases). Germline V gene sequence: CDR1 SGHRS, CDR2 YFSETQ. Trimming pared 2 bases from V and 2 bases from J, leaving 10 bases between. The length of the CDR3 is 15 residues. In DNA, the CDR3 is TGCGCCAGCAGCTTATTGGGACAAAACACCGGGGAGCTGTTTTTT. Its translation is CASSLLGQNTGELFF.

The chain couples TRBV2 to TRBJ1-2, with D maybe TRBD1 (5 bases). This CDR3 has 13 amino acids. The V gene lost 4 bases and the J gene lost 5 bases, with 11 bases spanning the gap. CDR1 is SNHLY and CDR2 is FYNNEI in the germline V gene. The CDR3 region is CASSVQGGYGYTF. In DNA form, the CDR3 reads TGTGCCAGCAGTGTTCAGGGAGGGTATGGCTACACCTTC.

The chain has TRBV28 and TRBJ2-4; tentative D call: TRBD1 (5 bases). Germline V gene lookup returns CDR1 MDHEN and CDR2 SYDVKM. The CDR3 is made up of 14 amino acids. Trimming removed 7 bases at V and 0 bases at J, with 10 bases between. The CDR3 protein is CASIGVLAKNIQYF. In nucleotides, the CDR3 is TGTGCCAGCATAGGGGTTCTAGCCAAAAACATTCAGTACTTC.

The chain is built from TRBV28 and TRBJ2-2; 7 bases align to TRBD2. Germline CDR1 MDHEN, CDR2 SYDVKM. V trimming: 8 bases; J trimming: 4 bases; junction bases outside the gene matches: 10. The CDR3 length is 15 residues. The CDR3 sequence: CASLRQRGRTGELFF. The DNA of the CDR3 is TGTGCCAGCCTGAGGCAGCGGGGTCGCACCGGGGAGCTGTTTTTT.

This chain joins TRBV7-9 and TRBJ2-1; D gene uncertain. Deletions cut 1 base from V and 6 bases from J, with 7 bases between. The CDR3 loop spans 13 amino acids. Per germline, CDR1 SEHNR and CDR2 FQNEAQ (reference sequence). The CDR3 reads CASSLGWSNEQFF. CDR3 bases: TGTGCCAGCAGCTTAGGATGGAGCAATGAGCAGTTCTTC.